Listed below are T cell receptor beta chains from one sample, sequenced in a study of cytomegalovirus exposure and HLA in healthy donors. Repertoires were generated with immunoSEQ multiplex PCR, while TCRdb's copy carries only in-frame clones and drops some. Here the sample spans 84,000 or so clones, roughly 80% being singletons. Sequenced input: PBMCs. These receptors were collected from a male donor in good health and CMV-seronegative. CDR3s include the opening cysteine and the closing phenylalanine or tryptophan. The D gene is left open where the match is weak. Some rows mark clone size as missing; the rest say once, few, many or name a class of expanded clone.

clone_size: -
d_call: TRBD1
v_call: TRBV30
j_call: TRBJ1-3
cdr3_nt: TGTGCCTGGAGCCCACCGGGACAGAGGAACATGGGCCTTTTGGAAACTAACCCCATATATTTT
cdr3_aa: CAWSPPGQRNMGLLETNPIYF

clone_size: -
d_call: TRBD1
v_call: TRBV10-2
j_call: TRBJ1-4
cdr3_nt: TGCGCCAGCAGGTCGGGAGGACAGGGATTTGAAAAACTGTTTTTT
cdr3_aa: CASRSGGQGFEKLFF

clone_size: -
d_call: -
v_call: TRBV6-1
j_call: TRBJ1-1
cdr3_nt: TGTGCCAGCAAGACCTCAACAGGGACCACTGAAGCTTTCTTT
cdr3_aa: CASKTSTGTTEAFF

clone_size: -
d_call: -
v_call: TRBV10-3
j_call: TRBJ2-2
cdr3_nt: TGTGCCATCAGTTGGACAGAAGCGAACACCGGGGAGCTGTTTTTT
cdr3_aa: CAISWTEANTGELFF

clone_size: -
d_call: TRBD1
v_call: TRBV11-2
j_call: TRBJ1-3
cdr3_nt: TGTGCCAGCAGCAGGGACAGCACTGGAAACACCATATATTTT
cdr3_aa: CASSRDSTGNTIYF

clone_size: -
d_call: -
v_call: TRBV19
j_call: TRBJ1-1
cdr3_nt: TGTGCCAGTAGTCGCGGGGGCACCCTGAACACTGAAGCTTTCTTT
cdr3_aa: CASSRGGTLNTEAFF

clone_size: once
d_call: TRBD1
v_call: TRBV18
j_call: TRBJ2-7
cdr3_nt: TGTGCCAGCTCACAGGGACAGGGACCAGCCTACGAGCAGTACTTC
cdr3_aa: CASSQGQGPAYEQYF

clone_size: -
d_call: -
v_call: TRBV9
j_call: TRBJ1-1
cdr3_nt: TGTGCCAGCAGCCACTCCGGTTCGAACACTGAAGCTTTCTTT
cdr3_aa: CASSHSGSNTEAFF

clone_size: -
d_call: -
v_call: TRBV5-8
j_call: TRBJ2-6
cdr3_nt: TGTGCCAGCAGCATACAGACAGGTCTTGGGGCCAACGTCCTGACTTTC
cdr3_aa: CASSIQTGLGANVLTF

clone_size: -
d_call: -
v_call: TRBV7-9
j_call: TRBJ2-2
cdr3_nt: TGTGCCGGCCTAGTCGCGAACACCGGGGAGCTGTTTTTT
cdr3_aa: CAGLVANTGELFF

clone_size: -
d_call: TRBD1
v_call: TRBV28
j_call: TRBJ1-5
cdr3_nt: TGTGCCAGCAGTTTCTCCAGCCGTACAGGGGATAGCAATCAGCCCCAGCATTTT
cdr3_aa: CASSFSSRTGDSNQPQHF

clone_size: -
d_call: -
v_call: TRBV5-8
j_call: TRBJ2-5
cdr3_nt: TGTGCCAGCACCTGGATTCAGACAGATCAAGAGACCCAGTACTTC
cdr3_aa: CASTWIQTDQETQYF

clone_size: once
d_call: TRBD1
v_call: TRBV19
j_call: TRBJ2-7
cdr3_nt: TGTGCCAGTAGTCCGGGACAGGGGGCCTACGAGCAGTACTTC
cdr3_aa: CASSPGQGAYEQYF

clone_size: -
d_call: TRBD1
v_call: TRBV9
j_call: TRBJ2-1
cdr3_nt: TGTGCCAGCAGCGTAGGCAGGGGGCACTACAATGAGCAGTTCTTC
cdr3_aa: CASSVGRGHYNEQFF

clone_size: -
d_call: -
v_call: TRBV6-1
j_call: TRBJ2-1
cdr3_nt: TGTGCCAGCAGTGAAGGCAGATACAATGAGCAGTTCTTC
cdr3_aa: CASSEGRYNEQFF

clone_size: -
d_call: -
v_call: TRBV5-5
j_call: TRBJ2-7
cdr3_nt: TGTGCCAGCAGCTTGACAGCTACGCCCTACGAGCAGTACTTC
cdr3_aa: CASSLTATPYEQYF

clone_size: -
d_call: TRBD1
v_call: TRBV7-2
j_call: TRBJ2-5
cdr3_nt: TGTGCCAGCAGCTTCCCCGAGGACAGGGGTATCGAGGAGACCCAGTACTTC
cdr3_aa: CASSFPEDRGIEETQYF

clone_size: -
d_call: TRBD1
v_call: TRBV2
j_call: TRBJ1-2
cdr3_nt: TGTGCCAGCACTAGGGACAGGGGGAACTATGGCTACACCTTC
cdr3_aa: CASTRDRGNYGYTF